This entry describes one TCR beta chain. Its antigen is not known. Every subset had its genomic DNA shared out evenly among several immunoSEQ plates. TCRdb's copy holds only in-frame clones and misses some; the assay was immunoSEQ multiplex PCR. Of roughly 650,000 clones listed, 95% to 97% are singletons. The data originate from a study of shared clonotypes between healthy human individuals. Study-wide background: CD4 naive and memory got three plates each, CD8 naive two, CD8 memory one.

CD8 cells classed as naive were CD45RO-negative and positively selected for CCR7, excluding terminally differentiated effector memory CD45RA+ cells. CDR1 is SGHNT, CDR2 YYREEE, per germline (reference sequence). With V trimmed by 3 bases and J by 4 bases, 5 bases remained unmatched. This CDR3 contains 15 residues. Study results and caveats: A limitation of the genetic and exposure-history diversity represented arose from few donors.

V gene TRBV5-4 combines with J gene TRBJ2-3; 10 nucleotides line up with TRBD2. This sequence originates from a woman aged 25 to 39 in good health. Sequenced: naive CD8+ T cells sorted from blood. DNA of the CDR3: TGTGCCAGCAGCTCAGCGGGAGGGTTGGCAGATACGCAGTATTTT. The encoded protein is CASSSAGGLADTQYF.